The sequence of this T cell receptor (beta chain) was determined in a study of early T cells in non-severe SARS-CoV-2 infection. Study as a whole: Sequenced bulk RNA came from whole blood that was unsorted, and chains were unpaired.

This clonotype was detected ten times or more. The CDR3 length is 19 residues. V lost 0 bases, J lost 4 bases, and 10 bases stayed unmatched. Germline lookup yields CDR1 LGHNA and CDR2 YSLEER. Unique molecular identifiers were affixed to single, distinct cDNA molecules. TCRdb re-called the 5' RACE reads through MiXCR, storing one row per CDR3 protein. Of some 40,000 distinct CDR3 sequences in the sample, about 12% are singletons; the top ten hold about a sixth. The material sequenced was whole blood. The chain is built from TRBV4-3 and TRBJ2-1, with 12 bases matching TRBD2. This TCR came from an adult who was a healthcare worker with PCR-confirmed SARS-CoV-2 infection or an uninfected control (not recorded which). The DNA of the CDR3 is TGCGCCAGCAGCCAAGATCCCCCGACTAGCGGGAGAGAATACAATGAGCAGTTCTTC. It specifies CASSQDPPTSGREYNEQFF.